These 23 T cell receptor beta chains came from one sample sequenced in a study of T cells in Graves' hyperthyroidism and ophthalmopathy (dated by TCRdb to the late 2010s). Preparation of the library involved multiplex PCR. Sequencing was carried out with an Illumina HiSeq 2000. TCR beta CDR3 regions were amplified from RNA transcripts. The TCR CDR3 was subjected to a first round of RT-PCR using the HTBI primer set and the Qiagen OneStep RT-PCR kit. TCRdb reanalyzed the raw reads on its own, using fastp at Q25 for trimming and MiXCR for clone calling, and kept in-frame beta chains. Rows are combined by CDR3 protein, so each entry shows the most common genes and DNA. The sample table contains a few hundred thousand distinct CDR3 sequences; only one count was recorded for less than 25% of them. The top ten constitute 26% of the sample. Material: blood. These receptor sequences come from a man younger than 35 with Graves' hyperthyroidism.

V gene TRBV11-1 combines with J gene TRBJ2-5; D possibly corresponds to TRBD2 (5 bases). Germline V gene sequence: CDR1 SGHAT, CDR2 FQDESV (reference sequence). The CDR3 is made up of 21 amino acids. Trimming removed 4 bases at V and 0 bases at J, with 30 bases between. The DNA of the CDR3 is TGTGCCAGCAGCTATGAAATGGGAGACACTCGGCCGGTTAAGTACCAAGAGACCCAGTACTTC. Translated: CASSYEMGDTRPVKYQETQYF.

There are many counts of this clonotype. The CDR3, as DNA: TGCAGTGCTAGAGCCAGCGGCCCAGAGACCCAGTACTTC. Encoded protein: CSARASGPETQYF. The gene calls are TRBV20-1 and TRBJ2-5; possible D gene TRBD2, 5 bases. This CDR3 is 13 amino acids long. Germline-derived CDR1 and CDR2 are DFQATT and SNEGSKA (reference sequence). Trimming pared 1 base from V and 4 bases from J, leaving 10 bases between.

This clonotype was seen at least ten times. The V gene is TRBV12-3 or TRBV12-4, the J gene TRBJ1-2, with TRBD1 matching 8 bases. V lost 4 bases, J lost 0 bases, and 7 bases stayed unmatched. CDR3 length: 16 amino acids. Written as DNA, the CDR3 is TGTGCCAGCAGTTCCCGACAGGGGCAGCCTAACTATGGCTACACCTTC. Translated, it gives CASSSRQGQPNYGYTF.

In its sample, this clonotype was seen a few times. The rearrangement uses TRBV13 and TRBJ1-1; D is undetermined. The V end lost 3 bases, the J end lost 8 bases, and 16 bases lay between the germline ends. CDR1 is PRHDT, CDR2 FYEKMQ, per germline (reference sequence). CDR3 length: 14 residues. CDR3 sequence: CASSFMVPRREAFF. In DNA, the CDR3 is TGTGCCAGCAGCTTCATGGTTCCTCGGAGAGAAGCTTTCTTT.

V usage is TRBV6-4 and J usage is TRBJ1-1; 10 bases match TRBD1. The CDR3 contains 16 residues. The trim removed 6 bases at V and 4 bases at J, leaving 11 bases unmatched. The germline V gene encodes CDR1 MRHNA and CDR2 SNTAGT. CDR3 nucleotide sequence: TGTGCCAGCAGCGAACTCGGGACAGGGGAGACCACTGAAGCTTTCTTT. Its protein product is CASSELGTGETTEAFF.

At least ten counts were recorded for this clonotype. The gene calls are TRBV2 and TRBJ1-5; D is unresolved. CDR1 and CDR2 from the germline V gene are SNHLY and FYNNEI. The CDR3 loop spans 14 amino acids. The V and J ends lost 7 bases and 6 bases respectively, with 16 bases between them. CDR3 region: CASTSAVDGQPQHF. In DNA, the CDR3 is TGTGCCAGCACGTCGGCAGTAGATGGTCAGCCCCAGCATTTT.

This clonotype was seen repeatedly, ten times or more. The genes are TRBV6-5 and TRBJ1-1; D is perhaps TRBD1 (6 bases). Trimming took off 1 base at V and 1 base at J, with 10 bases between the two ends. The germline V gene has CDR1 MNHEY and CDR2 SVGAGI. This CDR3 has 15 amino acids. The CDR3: CASSYWDKGNTEAFF. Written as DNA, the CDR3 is TGTGCCAGCAGTTACTGGGACAAGGGGAACACTGAAGCTTTCTTT.

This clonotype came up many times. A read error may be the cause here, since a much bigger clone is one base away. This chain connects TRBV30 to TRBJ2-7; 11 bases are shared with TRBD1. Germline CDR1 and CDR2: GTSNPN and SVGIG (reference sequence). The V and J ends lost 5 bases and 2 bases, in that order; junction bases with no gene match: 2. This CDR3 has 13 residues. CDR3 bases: TGTGCCTGGGGACAGGGGGCCACCTACGAGCAGTACTTC. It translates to CAWGQGATYEQYF.

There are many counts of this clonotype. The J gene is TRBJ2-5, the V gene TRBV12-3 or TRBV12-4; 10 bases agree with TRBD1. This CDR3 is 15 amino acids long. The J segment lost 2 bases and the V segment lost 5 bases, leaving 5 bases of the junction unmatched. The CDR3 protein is CASSMTGGLQETQYF. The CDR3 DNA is TGTGCCAGCAGTATGACAGGGGGCCTGCAAGAGACCCAGTACTTC.

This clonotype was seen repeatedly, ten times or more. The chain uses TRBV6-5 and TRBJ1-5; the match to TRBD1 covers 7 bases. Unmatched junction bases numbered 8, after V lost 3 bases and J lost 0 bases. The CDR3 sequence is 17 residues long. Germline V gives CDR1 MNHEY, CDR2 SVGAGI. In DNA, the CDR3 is TGTGCCAGCAGTTATCAACCACAGGGGCATAGCAATCAGCCCCAGCATTTT. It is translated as CASSYQPQGHSNQPQHF.

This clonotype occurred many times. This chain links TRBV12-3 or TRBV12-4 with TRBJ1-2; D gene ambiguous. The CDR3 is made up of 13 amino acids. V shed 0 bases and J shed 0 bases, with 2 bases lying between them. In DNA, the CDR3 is TGTGCCAGCAGTTTAGCAGCTAACTATGGCTACACCTTC. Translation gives CASSLAANYGYTF.

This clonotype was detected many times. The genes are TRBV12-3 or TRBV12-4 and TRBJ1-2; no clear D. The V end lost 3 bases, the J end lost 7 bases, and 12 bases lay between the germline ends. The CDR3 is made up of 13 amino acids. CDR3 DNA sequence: TGTGCCAGCAGTTTCCTCGGGAGGAGTGGCTACACCTTC. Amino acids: CASSFLGRSGYTF.

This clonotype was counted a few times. CDR3 loop: CAISESTRRGLSGYGYTF. DNA for the CDR3: TGTGCCATCAGTGAGTCGACCCGCAGGGGGCTAAGCGGCTATGGCTACACCTTC. The V gene is TRBV10-3, the J gene TRBJ1-2; 8 positions match TRBD1. V lost 0 bases to trimming and J lost 4 bases; unmatched junction nucleotides: 13. This CDR3 spans 18 amino acids. From germline, CDR1 is ENHRY and CDR2 SYGVKD.

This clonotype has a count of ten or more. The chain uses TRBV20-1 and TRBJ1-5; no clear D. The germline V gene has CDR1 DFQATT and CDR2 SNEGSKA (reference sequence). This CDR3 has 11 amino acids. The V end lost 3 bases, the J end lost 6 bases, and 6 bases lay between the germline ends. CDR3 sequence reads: CSASSAQPQHF. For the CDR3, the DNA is TGCAGTGCTAGTAGCGCTCAGCCCCAGCATTTT.

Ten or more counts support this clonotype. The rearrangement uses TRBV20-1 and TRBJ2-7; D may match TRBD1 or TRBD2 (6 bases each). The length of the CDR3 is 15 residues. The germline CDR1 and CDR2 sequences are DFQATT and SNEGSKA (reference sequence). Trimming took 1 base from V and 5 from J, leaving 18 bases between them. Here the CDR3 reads CSARGRALRGDEQYF. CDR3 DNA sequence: TGCAGTGCTAGAGGCCGGGCCCTAAGGGGGGACGAGCAGTACTTC.

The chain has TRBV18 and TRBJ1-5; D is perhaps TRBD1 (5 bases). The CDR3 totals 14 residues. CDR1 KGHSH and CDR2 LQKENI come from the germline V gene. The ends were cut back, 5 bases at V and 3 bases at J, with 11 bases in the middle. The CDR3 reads CASSSTASNQPQHF. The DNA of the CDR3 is TGTGCCAGCTCATCGACAGCCTCCAATCAGCCCCAGCATTTT.

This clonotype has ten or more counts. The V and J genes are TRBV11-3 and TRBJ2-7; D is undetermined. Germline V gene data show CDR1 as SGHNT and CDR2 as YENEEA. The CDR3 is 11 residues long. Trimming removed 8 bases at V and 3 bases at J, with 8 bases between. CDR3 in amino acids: CASGRSYEQYF. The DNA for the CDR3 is TGTGCCAGCGGACGGAGCTACGAGCAGTACTTC.

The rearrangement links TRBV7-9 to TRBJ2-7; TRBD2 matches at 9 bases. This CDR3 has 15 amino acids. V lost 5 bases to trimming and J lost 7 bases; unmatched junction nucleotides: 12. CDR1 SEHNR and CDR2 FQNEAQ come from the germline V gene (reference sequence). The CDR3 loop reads CASSKEPSGAEEQYF. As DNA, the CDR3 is TGTGCCAGCAGCAAAGAGCCTAGCGGGGCGGAGGAGCAGTACTTC.

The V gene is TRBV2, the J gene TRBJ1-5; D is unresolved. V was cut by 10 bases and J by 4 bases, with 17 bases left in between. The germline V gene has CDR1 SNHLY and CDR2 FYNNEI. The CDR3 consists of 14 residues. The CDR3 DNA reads TGTGCCACTGGACCCCCTCAGACAAATCAGCCCCAGCATTTT. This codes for CATGPPQTNQPQHF. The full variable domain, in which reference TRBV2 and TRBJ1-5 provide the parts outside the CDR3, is EPEVTQTPSHQVTQMGQEVILRCVPISNHLYFYWYRQILGQKVEFLVSFYNNEISEKSEIFDDQFSVERPDGSNFTLKIRSTKLEDSAMYFCATGPPQTNQPQHFGDGTRLSIL.

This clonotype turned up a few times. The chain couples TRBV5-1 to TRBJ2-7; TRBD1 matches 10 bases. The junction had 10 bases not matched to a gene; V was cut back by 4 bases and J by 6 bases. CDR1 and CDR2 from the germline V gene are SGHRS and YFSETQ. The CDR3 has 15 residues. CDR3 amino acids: CASSGVGTGVGEQYF. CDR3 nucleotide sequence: TGCGCCAGCAGCGGGGTCGGGACAGGGGTCGGCGAGCAGTACTTC.

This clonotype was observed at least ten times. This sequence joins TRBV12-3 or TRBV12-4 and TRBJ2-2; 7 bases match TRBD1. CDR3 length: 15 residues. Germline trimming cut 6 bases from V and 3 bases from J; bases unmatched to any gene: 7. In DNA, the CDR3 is TGTGCCAGCAGGACGACAGGGAGCTACACCGGGGAGCTGTTTTTT. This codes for CASRTTGSYTGELFF.

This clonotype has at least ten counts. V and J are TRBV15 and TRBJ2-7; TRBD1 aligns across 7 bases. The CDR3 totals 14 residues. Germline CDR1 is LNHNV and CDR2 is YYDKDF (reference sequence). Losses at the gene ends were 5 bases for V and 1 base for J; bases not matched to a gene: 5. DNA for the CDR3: TGTGCCACCAGCGGCCACAGGGGTTCCTACGAGCAGTACTTC. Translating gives CATSGHRGSYEQYF.

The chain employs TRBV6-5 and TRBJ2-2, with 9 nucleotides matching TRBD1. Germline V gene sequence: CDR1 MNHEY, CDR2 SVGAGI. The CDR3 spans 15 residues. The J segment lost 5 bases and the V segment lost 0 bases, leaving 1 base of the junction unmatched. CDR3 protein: CASSYSDRGTGELFF. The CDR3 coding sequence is TGTGCCAGCAGTTACTCCGACAGGGGGACCGGGGAGCTGTTTTTT.